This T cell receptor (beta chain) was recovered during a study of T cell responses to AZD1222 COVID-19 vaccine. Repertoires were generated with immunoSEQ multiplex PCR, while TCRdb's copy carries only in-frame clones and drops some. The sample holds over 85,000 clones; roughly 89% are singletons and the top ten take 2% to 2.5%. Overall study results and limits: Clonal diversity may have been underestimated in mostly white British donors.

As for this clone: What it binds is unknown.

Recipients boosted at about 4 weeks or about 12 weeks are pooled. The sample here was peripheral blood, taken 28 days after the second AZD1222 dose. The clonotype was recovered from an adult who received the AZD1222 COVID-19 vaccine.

CDR3 coding DNA: TGTGCCAGCAGTGATCTAGGCGGGGGGGCCCAAGAGACCCAGTACTTC. It specifies CASSDLGGGAQETQYF. This sequence joins TRBV7-9 and TRBJ2-5; TRBD2 matches at 9 bases. There are 16 residues in the CDR3. The ends lost 6 bases at V and 1 base at J; junction bases unmatched: 9. CDR1 SEHNR and CDR2 FQNEAQ come from the germline V gene (reference sequence).